Below, 7 T cell receptor beta chains from the same sample are listed, as sequenced in a study of cytomegalovirus exposure and HLA in healthy donors. The PCR employed 60 Vbeta primers together with 13 Jbeta primers. TCRdb's copy holds only in-frame clones and misses some; the assay was immunoSEQ multiplex PCR. The sample carries about 120,000 clones, about 80% recorded once. The sequencing input was PBMCs. The receptors here all came from a man aged 25 to 45 in good health and CMV-seropositive.

The chain carries TRBV2 and TRBJ1-4; TRBD1 agrees at 7 bases. J gave up 7 bases and V 4 bases, and 9 bases lay outside the gene matches. The CDR3 runs to 15 residues. Germline lookup yields CDR1 SNHLY and CDR2 FYNNEI. CDR3 protein: CASSGSGTVSEKLFF. The CDR3 bases are TGTGCCAGCAGTGGATCCGGGACAGTTTCTGAAAAACTGTTTTTT.

This clone was counted once. This chain joins TRBV10-1 and TRBJ2-1; D perhaps matches TRBD2 (5 bases). Germline V CDR1 and CDR2: WNHNN, SYGVQD (reference sequence). The CDR3 loop spans 12 amino acids. The V end was cut by 6 bases, the J end by 9 bases, with 12 bases between. The DNA of the CDR3 is TGCGCCAGCAGGCGACTATCCCTTGAGCAGTTCTTC. Protein: CASRRLSLEQFF.

The rearrangement uses TRBV19 and TRBJ2-7; 7 bases match TRBD2. The CDR3 runs to 13 residues. The trim removed 7 bases at V and 2 bases at J, leaving 5 bases unmatched. CDR1 and CDR2 from the germline V gene are LNHDA and SQIVND (reference sequence). CDR3 nucleotides: TGTGCCAGTAATGCGGGAGCCACCTACGAGCAGTACTTC. Amino acids: CASNAGATYEQYF.

This sequence joins TRBV9 and TRBJ2-7; 11 nucleotides line up with TRBD2. The CDR3 length is 15 residues. Germline trimming cut 0 bases from V and 4 bases from J; bases unmatched to any gene: 3. From germline, CDR1 is SGDLS and CDR2 YYNGEE. This CDR3 is CASSVASSGRYEQYF. The CDR3 DNA is TGTGCCAGCAGCGTAGCGTCTAGCGGGAGGTACGAGCAGTACTTC. Together with reference TRBV9 and TRBJ2-7, the CDR3 gives the full variable domain: DSGVTQTPKHLITATGQRVTLRCSPRSGDLSVYWYQQSLDQGLQFLIQYYNGEERAKGNILERFSAQQFPDLHSELNLSSLELGDSALYFCASSVASSGRYEQYFGPGTRLTVT.

V usage is TRBV28 and J usage is TRBJ2-1; D is uncertain. V shed 6 bases and J shed 8 bases, with 11 bases lying between them. The CDR3 totals 12 residues. Germline CDR1 reads MDHEN; CDR2 reads SYDVKM. CDR3 sequence: CASSRLTDEQFF. Here the CDR3 DNA reads TGTGCCAGCAGCAGGTTAACCGATGAGCAGTTCTTC.

This clone has a single count. V usage is TRBV7-8 and J usage is TRBJ2-3, with TRBD2 identical over 10 bases. The CDR3 length is 16 residues. With 0 bases clipped from V and 3 bases from J, the junction kept 3 bases outside the gene matches. CDR1 and CDR2 (germline): SGHVS, FQNEAQ. CDR3: CASSLALAGVTDTQYF. The CDR3, as DNA: TGTGCCAGCAGCTTAGCCCTAGCGGGGGTAACAGATACGCAGTATTTT.

The chain couples TRBV18 to TRBJ1-3, with 9 bases fitting TRBD1. Germline-derived CDR1 and CDR2 are KGHSH and LQKENI. V dropped 2 bases and J dropped 4; count of bases not matched to a gene: 6. There are 16 residues in the CDR3. The CDR3 is CASSPNAGTGGNTIYF. CDR3 coding DNA: TGTGCCAGCTCACCAAACGCCGGGACAGGGGGAAACACCATATATTTT. Together with reference TRBV18 and TRBJ1-3, the CDR3 gives the full variable domain: NAGVMQNPRHLVRRRGQEARLRCSPMKGHSHVYWYRQLPEEGLKFMVYLQKENIIDESGMPKERFSAEFPKEGPSILRIQQVVRGDSAAYFCASSPNAGTGGNTIYFGEGSWLTVV.